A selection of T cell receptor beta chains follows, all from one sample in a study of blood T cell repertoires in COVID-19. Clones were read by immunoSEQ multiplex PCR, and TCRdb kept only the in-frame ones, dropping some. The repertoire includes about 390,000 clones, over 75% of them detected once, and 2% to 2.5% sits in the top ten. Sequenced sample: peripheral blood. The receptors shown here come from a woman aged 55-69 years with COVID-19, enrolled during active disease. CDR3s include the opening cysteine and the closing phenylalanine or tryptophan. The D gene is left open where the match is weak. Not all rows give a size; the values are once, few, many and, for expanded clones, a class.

CASSIPRTSGSYEQYF	TGTGCCAGCAGCATCCCCCGAACTAGCGGCTCCTACGAGCAGTACTTC	TRBD2	.	TRBJ2-7	TRBV11-2
CASPPGGRRNEQYF	TGCGCCAGTCCGCCAGGAGGGAGAAGGAACGAGCAGTACTTC	.	.	TRBJ2-7	TRBV10-1
CASSRGQGYTGELFF	TGTGCCAGCAGTCGCGGACAGGGGTACACCGGGGAGCTGTTTTTT	TRBD1	.	TRBJ2-2	TRBV6-5
CAWSRTHRNEKLFF	TGTGCCTGGAGTCGAACCCACCGGAATGAAAAACTGTTTTTT	.	.	TRBJ1-4	TRBV30
CASSLATGHLNSPLHF	TGTGCCAGCAGCTTGGCCACGGGACACCTTAATTCACCCCTCCACTTT	.	once	TRBJ1-6	TRBV5-8
CASSPGGGGTEAFF	TGTGCCAGCAGTCCCGGAGGGGGGGGCACTGAAGCTTTCTTT	.	.	TRBJ1-1	TRBV28
CAITGHLNTEAFF	TGTGCCATCACGGGACACCTCAACACTGAAGCTTTCTTT	.	.	TRBJ1-1	TRBV6-5
CASSRLRGPAEKLFF	TGTGCCAGCAGCCGACTTAGGGGCCCGGCTGAAAAACTGTTTTTT	.	.	TRBJ1-4	TRBV7-8
CASSIGGGSEAFF	TGTGCCAGTAGTATAGGGGGCGGAAGTGAAGCTTTCTTT	.	.	TRBJ1-1	TRBV19
CASSQARTGRTRNTEAFF	TGCGCCAGCAGCCAAGCCCGCACAGGCCGTACCAGGAACACTGAAGCTTTCTTT	.	.	TRBJ1-1	TRBV4-1
CASSLTPSREAFF	TGTGCCAGCAGCTTGACACCCAGCCGTGAAGCTTTCTTT	.	few	TRBJ1-1	TRBV7-3
CASSEEGALPTQYF	TGTGCCAGCAGTGAAGAGGGGGCGCTTCCGACCCAGTACTTC	TRBD1	once	TRBJ2-5	TRBV6-1
CASSIRRVASEKLFF	TGTGCCAGCAGTATTCGGCGGGTGGCGAGTGAAAAACTGTTTTTT	.	.	TRBJ1-4	TRBV28
CASSPRAGPYGYTF	TGCGCCAGCAGTCCTCGCGCGGGGCCCTATGGCTACACCTTC	.	few	TRBJ1-2	TRBV23-1
CASSTSRGTTDTQYF	TGTGCCAGCAGCACTTCCAGGGGTACCACAGATACGCAGTATTTT	.	once	TRBJ2-3	TRBV9
CASSRGGDYNSPLHF	TGCGCCAGCAGCCGCGGGGGGGACTATAATTCACCCCTCCACTTT	.	.	TRBJ1-6	TRBV5-1
CASRLPEGPQHF	TGTGCCAGCAGACTACCCGAGGGGCCCCAGCATTTT	.	.	TRBJ1-5	TRBV6-5
CASHRDRAPEAFF	TGTGCCAGCCATAGGGACAGGGCTCCTGAAGCTTTCTTT	TRBD1	.	TRBJ1-1	TRBV12-3/TRBV12-4
CASSIVAGSGGNSPLHF	TGTGCCAGTAGTATAGTGGCAGGTAGCGGGGGGAATTCACCCCTCCACTTT	.	.	TRBJ1-6	TRBV19
CSVPSSSYNEQFF	TGCAGCGTTCCCTCGAGCTCCTACAATGAGCAGTTCTTC	.	.	TRBJ2-1	TRBV29-1
CASSHLAGREETQYF	TGTGCCAGCAGCCACCTAGCGGGGAGGGAAGAGACCCAGTACTTC	TRBD2	.	TRBJ2-5	TRBV6-5
CSARRGGLYEQYF	TGCAGCGCACGCCGGGGGGGCTTATACGAGCAGTACTTC	TRBD2	.	TRBJ2-7	TRBV29-1
CASGGNYGYTF	TGTGCAAGCGGGGGGAACTATGGCTACACCTTC	.	.	TRBJ1-2	TRBV28
CASSYSGGSSYEQYF	TGCGCCAGCAGCTATAGCGGGGGGAGCTCCTACGAGCAGTACTTC	TRBD2	once	TRBJ2-7	TRBV5-1
CASSQSYYGYTF	TGTGCCAGCAGCCAGTCATACTATGGCTACACCTTC	.	.	TRBJ1-2	TRBV5-6
CASSLILLIAVNTGELFF	TGTGCCAGCAGCTTAATCCTCCTGATAGCGGTGAACACCGGGGAGCTGTTTTTT	.	.	TRBJ2-2	TRBV7-9